This T cell receptor (beta chain) was captured by sequencing in a study of blood T cell repertoires in COVID-19. Method: immunoSEQ multiplex PCR; TCRdb's copy keeps in-frame clones and lacks some. The table records about 59,000 clones, around 79% of them present only once. The CDR3 consists of 16 residues. The J segment lost 2 bases and the V segment lost 0 bases, leaving 1 base of the junction unmatched. The V gene's germline CDR1 is LNHNV and CDR2 YYDKDF (reference sequence). Sequencing was done on a sample of peripheral blood. The chain joins TRBV15 to TRBJ2-1, with 10 nucleotides matching TRBD1. The source of this sequence is a human donor in a cohort sampled during active COVID-19. CDR3 coding DNA: TGTGCCACCAGCAGAGATGGGACAGGGGCCTACAATGAGCAGTTCTTC. It translates to CATSRDGTGAYNEQFF.